This T cell receptor (beta chain) comes out of a study of human thymus T cells. Notes on the study in general: V and J gene usage appeared biased in thymic and blood repertoires. Related studies noted strongly shared thymic repertoires across unrelated people.

Trimming took off 6 bases at V and 3 bases at J, with 21 bases between the two ends. The length of the CDR3 is 17 residues. Germline CDR1 reads SGHVS; CDR2 reads FNYEAQ. Obtained as resections during corrective heart surgery, the thymus tissue was then studied. Serving as donors were healthy Finnish infants, each of whom was having open corrective surgery for congenital heart defects. Generated by immunoSEQ multiplex PCR, the TCRdb table keeps only in-frame clones and is missing some. The repertoire holds some 72,000 clones, with roughly 96% as singletons. As regards this clone: Its target is not known.

This clonotype originated in a boy less than two years old with a congenital heart defect but otherwise immunologically healthy. This chain joins TRBV7-6 and TRBJ1-3, with D possibly matching TRBD1 (5 bases). What was sequenced was thymus tissue. Here the CDR3 DNA reads TGTGCCAGCAGTTCCCCCCCGGGCAGGGAGGGTGGAAACACCATATATTTT. Residues: CASSSPPGREGGNTIYF.